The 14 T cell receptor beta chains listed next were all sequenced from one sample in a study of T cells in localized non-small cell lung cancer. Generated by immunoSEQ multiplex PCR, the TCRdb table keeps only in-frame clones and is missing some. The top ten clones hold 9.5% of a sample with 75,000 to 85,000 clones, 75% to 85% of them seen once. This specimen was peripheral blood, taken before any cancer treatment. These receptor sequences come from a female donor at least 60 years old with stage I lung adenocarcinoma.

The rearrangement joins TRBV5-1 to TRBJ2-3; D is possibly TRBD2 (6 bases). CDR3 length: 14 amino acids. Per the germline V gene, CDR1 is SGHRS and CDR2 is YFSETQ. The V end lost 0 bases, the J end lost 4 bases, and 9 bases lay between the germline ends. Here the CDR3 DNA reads TGCGCCAGCAGCTTGGCGGCGGGATCAGATACGCAGTATTTT. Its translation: CASSLAAGSDTQYF.

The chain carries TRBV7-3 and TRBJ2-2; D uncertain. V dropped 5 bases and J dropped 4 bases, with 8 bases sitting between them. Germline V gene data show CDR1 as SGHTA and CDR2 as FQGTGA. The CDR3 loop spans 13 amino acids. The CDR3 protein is CASSQTVTGELFF. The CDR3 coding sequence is TGTGCCAGCAGCCAAACAGTCACCGGGGAGCTGTTTTTT.

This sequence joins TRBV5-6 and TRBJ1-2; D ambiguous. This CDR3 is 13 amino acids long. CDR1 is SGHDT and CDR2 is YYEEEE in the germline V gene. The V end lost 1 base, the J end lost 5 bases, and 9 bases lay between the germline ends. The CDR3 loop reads CASSLSRSYGYTF. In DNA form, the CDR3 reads TGTGCCAGCAGCTTGAGCCGGTCTTATGGCTACACCTTC.

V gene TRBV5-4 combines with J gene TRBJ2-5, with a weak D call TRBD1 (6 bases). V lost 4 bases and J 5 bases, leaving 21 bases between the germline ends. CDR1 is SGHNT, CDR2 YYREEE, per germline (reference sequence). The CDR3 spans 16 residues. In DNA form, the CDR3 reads TGTGCCAGCAGCCCAACCGGGACGGGACAACTCGAGACCCAGTACTTC. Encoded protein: CASSPTGTGQLETQYF. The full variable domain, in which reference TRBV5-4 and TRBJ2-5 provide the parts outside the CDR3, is ETGVTQSPTHLIKTRGQQVTLRCSSQSGHNTVSWYQQALGQGPQFIFQYYREEENGRGNFPPRFSGLQFPNYSSELNVNALELDDSALYLCASSPTGTGQLETQYFGPGTRLLVL.

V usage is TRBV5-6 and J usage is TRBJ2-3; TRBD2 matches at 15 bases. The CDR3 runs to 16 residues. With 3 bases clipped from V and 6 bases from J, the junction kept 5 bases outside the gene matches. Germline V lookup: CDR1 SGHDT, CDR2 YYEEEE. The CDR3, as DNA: TGTGCCAGCAGCTCTCGGACTAGCGGGAGGGACGATACGCAGTATTTT. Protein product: CASSSRTSGRDDTQYF. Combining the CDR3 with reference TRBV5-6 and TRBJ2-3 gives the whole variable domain DAGVTQSPTHLIKTRGQQVTLRCSPKSGHDTVSWYQQALGQGPQFIFQYYEEEERQRGNFPDRFSGHQFPNYSSELNVNALLLGDSALYLCASSSRTSGRDDTQYFGPGTRLTVL.

CDR3 sequence (DNA): TGTGCCAGTAGTAAGGGACAGGGAGACAATGAGCAGTTCTTC. Amino acid sequence: CASSKGQGDNEQFF. J is TRBJ2-1 and V is TRBV19; 9 bases are shared with TRBD1. This CDR3 spans 14 amino acids. Trimming at V came to 4 bases and at J to 5 bases, leaving 3 bases not matched to a gene. Germline loops: CDR1 LNHDA, CDR2 SQIVND (reference sequence).

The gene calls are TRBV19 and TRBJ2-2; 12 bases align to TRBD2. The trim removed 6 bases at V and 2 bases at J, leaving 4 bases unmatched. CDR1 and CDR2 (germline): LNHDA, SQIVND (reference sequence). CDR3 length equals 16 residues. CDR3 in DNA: TGTGCCAGTAGGAGACTAGCGGGGGCCAACACCGGGGAGCTGTTTTTT. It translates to CASRRLAGANTGELFF. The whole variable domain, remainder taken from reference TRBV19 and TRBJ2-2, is DGGITQSPKYLFRKEGQNVTLSCEQNLNHDAMYWYRQDPGQGLRLIYYSQIVNDFQKGDIAEGYSVSREKKESFPLTVTSAQKNPTAFYLCASRRLAGANTGELFFGEGSRLTVL.

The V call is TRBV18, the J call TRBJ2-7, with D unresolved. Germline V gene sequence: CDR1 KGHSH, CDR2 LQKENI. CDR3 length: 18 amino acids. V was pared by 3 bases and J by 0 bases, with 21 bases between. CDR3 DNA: TGTGCCAGCTCACCGAGACAAAATCCTCTTGCCAGCTCCTACGAGCAGTACTTC. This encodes CASSPRQNPLASSYEQYF.

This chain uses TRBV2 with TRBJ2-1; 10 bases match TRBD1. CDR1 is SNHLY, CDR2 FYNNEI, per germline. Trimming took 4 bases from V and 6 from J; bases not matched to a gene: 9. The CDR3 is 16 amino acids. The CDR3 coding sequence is TGTGCCAGCAGTGCTGCGGGACAGGGGATAAGCAATGAGCAGTTCTTC. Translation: CASSAAGQGISNEQFF.

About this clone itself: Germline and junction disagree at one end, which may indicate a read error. In nucleotides, the CDR3 is TGTGCCAGCAGCTTGGAGCATAGCGGGAGAATACTGGACTTC. This gives the protein CASSLEHSGRILDF. The V and J genes are TRBV5-4 and TRBJ2-7; 9 nucleotides match TRBD2. The CDR3 extends over 14 amino acids. Per the germline V gene, CDR1 is SGHNT and CDR2 is YYREEE (reference sequence).

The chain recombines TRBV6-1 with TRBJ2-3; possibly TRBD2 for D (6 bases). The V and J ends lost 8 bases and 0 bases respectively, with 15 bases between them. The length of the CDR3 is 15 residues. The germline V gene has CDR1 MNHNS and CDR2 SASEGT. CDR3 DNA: TGTGCCAGCGGGCCCTGGGGAGGTAGCACAGATACGCAGTATTTT. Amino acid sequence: CASGPWGGSTDTQYF.

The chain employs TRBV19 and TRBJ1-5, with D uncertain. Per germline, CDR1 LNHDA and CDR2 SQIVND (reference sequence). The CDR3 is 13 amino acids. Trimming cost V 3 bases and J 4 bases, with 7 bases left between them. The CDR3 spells CASSIEWNQPQHF. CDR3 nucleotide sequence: TGTGCCAGTAGTATCGAGTGGAATCAGCCCCAGCATTTT.

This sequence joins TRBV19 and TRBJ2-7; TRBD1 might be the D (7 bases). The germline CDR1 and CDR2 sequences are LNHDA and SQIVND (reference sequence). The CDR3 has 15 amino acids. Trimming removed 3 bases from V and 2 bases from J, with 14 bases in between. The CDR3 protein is CASSIGGGETYEQYF. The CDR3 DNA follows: TGTGCCAGTAGTATCGGAGGGGGCGAAACCTACGAGCAGTACTTC.

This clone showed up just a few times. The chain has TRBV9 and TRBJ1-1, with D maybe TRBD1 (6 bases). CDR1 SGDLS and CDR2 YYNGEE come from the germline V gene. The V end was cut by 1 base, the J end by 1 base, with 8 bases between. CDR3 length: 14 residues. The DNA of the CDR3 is TGTGCCAGCAGCGTATCGGACAGGAACACTGAAGCTTTCTTT. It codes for CASSVSDRNTEAFF.